This TCR beta chain stems from a study of shared clonotypes between healthy human individuals. General study points: Naive subsets tended to show greater estimated richness than memory subsets. Sequencing depth was expected to affect clonotype sharing among donors.

The CDR3 spans 16 residues. CDR1 is MNHEY and CDR2 is SVGAGI in the germline V gene. With 2 bases removed from V and 6 bases from J, the gap between germline ends came to 20 bases. As for this clone: Its matching antigen is unknown.

The table came from immunoSEQ multiplex PCR; TCRdb's copy has only in-frame clones and leaves some out. The sample includes millions of clones, 85% to 95% of them seen just once. The sequence derives from a man aged 18 to 29 in good health. Some clones in this sample may be carry-over from other donors' samples. The rearrangement joins TRBV6-5 to TRBJ2-7, with D possibly TRBD2 on 5 matching bases. The sample comprised naive CD4+ T cells from PBMCs. Subset given: CD45RA+ positively selected. The CDR3 nucleotides are TGTGCCAGCAGTTACGTAAGCGGTGGGTTTCGTGGCGAGCAGTACTTC. This codes for CASSYVSGGFRGEQYF.